The entry below describes one TCR beta chain. Germline V gives CDR1 ENHRY, CDR2 SYGVKD. Deletions cut 0 bases from V and 5 bases from J, with 12 bases between. The CDR3 totals 15 residues. Data came from immunoSEQ multiplex PCR; TCRdb stores just in-frame clones and leaves some out. The sample consists of 150,000 or so clones, about 88% of them appearing once. This record comes from a study of blood T cell repertoires in COVID-19. In the study overall: There were acute and convalescent COVID-19 samples, and they came from the United States, Italy and Spain.

Sequenced input: peripheral blood. This sequence was found in a woman in her forties or fifties with COVID-19, enrolled during active disease. V gene TRBV10-3 combines with J gene TRBJ2-3; a possible D gene is TRBD2 (5 bases). DNA of the CDR3: TGTGCCATCAGTGAGTCGACTCAGGCGGGAGATACGCAGTATTTT. Protein sequence: CAISESTQAGDTQYF.